This TCR beta chain was sequenced for a study of T cell responses to AZD1222 COVID-19 vaccine. Profiled with immunoSEQ multiplex PCR; TCRdb holds only in-frame clones, not every one. The sample lists around 120,000 clones, 80% to 95% occurring once. This CDR3 spans 13 amino acids. Trimming removed 5 bases from V and 0 bases from J, with 7 bases in between. This material consisted of peripheral blood, taken 28 days after the second AZD1222 dose. The sequence came from an adult who received the AZD1222 COVID-19 vaccine. V gene TRBV12-3 or TRBV12-4 combines with J gene TRBJ1-2; D call uncertain. The CDR3 spells CASSLLANYGYTF. DNA of the CDR3: TGTGCCAGCAGTCTCCTAGCTAACTATGGCTACACCTTC.